Presented here are 26 T cell receptor beta chains from one specimen sequenced in a study of blood T cell repertoires in COVID-19. Libraries were prepared by immunoSEQ multiplex PCR; TCRdb keeps only in-frame clonotypes and omits some of them. Of under 350,000 clones in the sample, approximately 83% were seen once. The sample taken for sequencing was peripheral blood. Source of these receptors: a woman aged 70-85 years with acute or convalescent COVID-19.

CDR3 nucleotides: TGTGCCAGCAGCCCTCCCCAGCGGGGTGGAGGGACCCAGTACTTC. It codes for CASSPPQRGGGTQYF. The V call is TRBV9, the J call TRBJ2-5, with 7 bases fitting TRBD2. The trim removed 4 bases at V and 7 bases at J, leaving 13 bases unmatched. Germline CDR1 is SGDLS and CDR2 is YYNGEE. This CDR3 is 15 amino acids long.

V and J are TRBV5-1 and TRBJ2-1; no definite D call. V was shortened by 7 bases and J by 0 bases, with 8 bases between the two germline ends. Germline-derived CDR1 and CDR2 are SGHRS and YFSETQ. The CDR3 contains 13 residues. CDR3 sequence (DNA): TGCGCCAGCGGGCTTGTCTCCTACAATGAGCAGTTCTTC. Translated, it gives CASGLVSYNEQFF.

The V call is TRBV29-1, the J call TRBJ1-1; TRBD1 matches 10 bases. V lost 7 bases, J lost 8 bases, and 13 bases stayed unmatched. This CDR3 has 14 amino acids. Germline V gene sequence: CDR1 SQVTM, CDR2 ANQGSEA. The CDR3 reads CSGSGTGADIEAFF. CDR3 nucleotide sequence: TGCAGCGGTTCCGGGACAGGGGCAGACATCGAAGCTTTCTTT. Based on the CDR3 plus reference TRBV29-1 and TRBJ1-1, the full variable domain is SAVISQKPSRDICQRGTSLTIQCQVDSQVTMMFWYRQQPGQSLTLIATANQGSEATYESGFVIDKFPISRPNLTFSTLTVSNMSPEDSSIYLCSGSGTGADIEAFFGQGTRLTVV.

CDR3 sequence (DNA): TGTGCCAGCAGCACTGTAGGGAGTCTGCAAGAGACCCAGTACTTC. Protein sequence: CASSTVGSLQETQYF. V gene TRBV5-6 combines with J gene TRBJ2-5, with D tentatively TRBD2 (5 bases). This CDR3 has 15 amino acids. CDR1 and CDR2 (germline): SGHDT, YYEEEE. The V gene lost 4 bases and the J gene lost 2 bases, with 15 bases spanning the gap.

CDR3 coding DNA: TGTGCCAGCCACCGGGACAGGGGAAACTACGAGCAGTACTTC. Its protein product is CASHRDRGNYEQYF. The chain couples TRBV6-5 to TRBJ2-7; 10 bases are a match to TRBD1. Germline V gives CDR1 MNHEY, CDR2 SVGAGI. The CDR3 runs 14 residues. Trimming cost V 8 bases and J 3 bases; bases outside gene matches: 7.

The V call is TRBV19, the J call TRBJ2-7; 10 nucleotides agree with TRBD1. CDR1 and CDR2 (germline): LNHDA, SQIVND (reference sequence). The CDR3 is made up of 15 amino acids. The ends lost 4 bases at V and 3 bases at J; junction bases unmatched: 6. CDR3 region: CASSRQGATNYEQYF. The CDR3 nucleotides read TGTGCCAGTAGTAGACAGGGGGCCACCAACTACGAGCAGTACTTC.

This clone has more than one count but fewer than ten. The chain has TRBV4-1 and TRBJ2-1; TRBD2 is a possible D gene (5 bases). Germline assignment: CDR1 MGHRA and CDR2 YSYEKL. This CDR3 region has 14 residues. V shed 0 bases and J shed 8 bases, with 11 bases lying between them. The CDR3 bases are TGCGCCAGCAGCCAAGATGGCGGGTCCCATGAGCAGTTCTTC. It encodes CASSQDGGSHEQFF.

V and J are TRBV4-2 and TRBJ2-5; 9 nucleotides match TRBD2. J lost 5 bases, V lost 0 bases, and 13 bases had no gene match. Per germline, CDR1 LGHNA and CDR2 YNFKEQ. The CDR3 totals 18 residues. The CDR3 region is CASSQDLLAGTLQETQYF. As DNA, the CDR3 is TGTGCCAGCAGCCAAGATCTTCTAGCGGGGACCCTCCAGGAGACCCAGTACTTC.

The chain recombines TRBV6-5 with TRBJ2-7, with D possibly matching TRBD1 (6 bases). The CDR3 is made up of 15 amino acids. The ends were cut back, 4 bases at V and 4 bases at J, with 17 bases in the middle. CDR1 is MNHEY and CDR2 is SVGAGI in the germline V gene. The DNA for the CDR3 is TGTGCCAGCAGTTCCATGTGGACAGCTAGATACGAGCAGTACTTC. Its protein product is CASSSMWTARYEQYF.

This chain's CDR3 is CSVAPPGNTEAFF. The DNA for the CDR3 is TGCAGCGTTGCCCCCCCAGGGAACACTGAAGCTTTCTTT. The J gene is TRBJ1-1, the V gene TRBV29-1; D is unclear. V dropped 4 bases and J dropped 1 base, with 10 bases sitting between them. This CDR3 is built from 13 residues. Germline V gene sequence: CDR1 SQVTM, CDR2 ANQGSEA.

The rearrangement uses TRBV10-2 and TRBJ1-2, with TRBD1 as a possible D gene (5 bases). This CDR3 spans 14 amino acids. Trimming removed 2 bases from V and 4 bases from J, with 11 bases in between. CDR1 is WSHSY, CDR2 SAAADI, per germline. The CDR3 DNA is TGCGCCAGCAGTGAGCGGCAGGGTGGCTATGGCTACACCTTC. It encodes CASSERQGGYGYTF.

V gene TRBV3-1 (or the pseudogene TRBV3-2) combines with J gene TRBJ2-5; D possibly uses TRBD1 or TRBD2 (5 bases each). The germline V and J ends were trimmed by 5 bases and 0 bases, with 22 bases remaining between them. Germline V gives CDR1 LGHDT, CDR2 YNNKEL (reference sequence). CDR3 length: 18 amino acids. The CDR3 DNA is TGTGCCAGCAGCAAAGGGGTGAGCGGCAGCGCGTACCAAGAGACCCAGTACTTC. As protein: CASSKGVSGSAYQETQYF.

This chain joins TRBV6-6 and TRBJ1-5; a weak D match, TRBD1 (5 bases). Germline CDR1 MNHNY, CDR2 SVGAGI (reference sequence). The CDR3 covers 14 residues. Trimming removed 6 bases at V and 3 bases at J, with 12 bases between. The CDR3 protein is CASSRYRTNQPQHF. Written as DNA, the CDR3 is TGTGCCAGCAGCCGATACAGGACCAATCAGCCCCAGCATTTT.

The V and J genes are TRBV7-3 and TRBJ2-5; 15 positions match TRBD2. The CDR3 consists of 18 residues. CDR1 and CDR2 from the germline V gene are SGHTA and FQGTGA. J was trimmed by 4 bases and V by 5 bases; bases with no gene match: 11. The CDR3 DNA reads as TGTGCCAGCAGCCTCAACCGCCCGGGACTAGCGGGAGGAGAGACCCAGTACTTC. It specifies CASSLNRPGLAGGETQYF.

The V and J genes are TRBV2 and TRBJ2-5; 11 bases fit TRBD2. Germline trimming cut 3 bases from V and 9 bases from J; bases unmatched to any gene: 15. Germline V gene sequence: CDR1 SNHLY, CDR2 FYNNEI. The CDR3 has 17 amino acids. CDR3 DNA sequence: TGTGCCAGCAGTGACGTTACTAGCGGGGGCCTTTCACGACCCCAGTACTTC. It translates to CASSDVTSGGLSRPQYF.

This clone was seen a few times. CDR3 in DNA: TGTGCCAGCAGCCAGGGGCCAGATACGCAGTATTTT. As protein: CASSQGPDTQYF. The V and J genes are TRBV3-1 (or the pseudogene TRBV3-2) and TRBJ2-3; TRBD1 is a possible D gene (5 bases). The CDR3 loop spans 12 amino acids. Germline V gene lookup returns CDR1 LGHDT and CDR2 YNNKEL (reference sequence). Deletions cut 3 bases from V and 4 bases from J, with 5 bases between.

The rearrangement joins TRBV7-6 to TRBJ2-2; TRBD1 might be the D (5 bases). Germline V gene data show CDR1 as SGHVS and CDR2 as FNYEAQ. The CDR3 is made up of 15 amino acids. Trimming removed 4 bases from V and 7 bases from J, with 16 bases in between. CDR3 coding DNA: TGTGCCAGCAGCTCGACAGCCAGGGTGGGCGGGGAGCTGTTTTTT. Its protein is CASSSTARVGGELFF.

The chain combines TRBV3-1 (or the pseudogene TRBV3-2) with TRBJ2-2; D is uncertain. The V gene's germline CDR1 is LGHDT and CDR2 YNNKEL (reference sequence). The V end lost 8 bases, the J end lost 6 bases, and 13 bases lay between the germline ends. This CDR3 has 13 residues. The CDR3 spells CASSTEASGELFF. DNA of the CDR3: TGTGCCAGCTCCACAGAAGCCTCCGGGGAGCTGTTTTTT.

The J gene is TRBJ2-2, the V gene TRBV30; no clear D. Germline V gives CDR1 GTSNPN, CDR2 SVGIG (reference sequence). This CDR3 region has 13 residues. V was clipped by 1 base and J by 3 bases, with 6 bases between them. The CDR3 bases are TGTGCCTGGAGTGCTAGAGACACCGGGGAGCTGTTTTTT. It codes for CAWSARDTGELFF. Based on the CDR3 plus reference TRBV30 and TRBJ2-2, the full variable domain is SQTIHQWPATLVQPVGSPLSLECTVEGTSNPNLYWYRQAAGRGLQLLFYSVGIGQISSEVPQNLSASRPQDRQFILSSKKLLLSDSGFYLCAWSARDTGELFFGEGSRLTVL.

A few counts support this clone. The chain couples TRBV9 to TRBJ1-2, with D perhaps TRBD1 (6 bases). Germline values: CDR1 SGDLS, CDR2 YYNGEE. The ends were cut back, 0 bases at V and 6 bases at J, with 15 bases in the middle. This CDR3 has 15 amino acids. As DNA, the CDR3 is TGTGCCAGCAGCGTAGATAATACAGGGAGGGATGGCTACACCTTC. This codes for CASSVDNTGRDGYTF.

This rearrangement joins TRBV20-1 to TRBJ2-7, with a weak D call TRBD1 (5 bases). V dropped 7 bases and J dropped 1 base, with 8 bases sitting between them. This CDR3 has 11 residues. From germline, CDR1 is DFQATT and CDR2 SNEGSKA (reference sequence). CDR3 sequence: CSGRGSYEQYF. The DNA for the CDR3 is TGCAGTGGAAGGGGTTCCTACGAGCAGTACTTC.

The rearrangement joins TRBV18 to TRBJ2-1; the D gene is possibly TRBD1 (5 bases). The CDR3 consists of 15 residues. V lost 4 bases, J lost 6 bases, and 16 bases lay in between. The germline CDR1 and CDR2 sequences are KGHSH and LQKENI. DNA for the CDR3: TGTGCCAGCTCACACAGACAGAATTTTCGCAATGAGCAGTTCTTC. Translated, it gives CASSHRQNFRNEQFF.

The rearrangement links TRBV7-2 to TRBJ2-5; D might be TRBD2 (6 bases). This CDR3 spans 13 amino acids. The V end was cut by 5 bases, the J end by 7 bases, with 14 bases between. Germline V gene lookup returns CDR1 SGHTA and CDR2 FQGNSA. The CDR3 loop is CASSPGTRTTQYF. For the CDR3, the DNA is TGTGCCAGCAGCCCCGGGACTCGGACGACCCAGTACTTC.

The chain couples TRBV19 to TRBJ2-1; D is possibly TRBD2 (6 bases). The V and J ends lost 5 bases and 0 bases respectively, with 14 bases between them. Germline V gives CDR1 LNHDA, CDR2 SQIVND (reference sequence). This CDR3 is built from 16 residues. The CDR3 region has the DNA TGTGCCAGTAGTGGCGAGCGGGTTAGCTCCTACAATGAGCAGTTCTTC. This gives the protein CASSGERVSSYNEQFF.

For this clone: One junction end disagrees with the germline gene, perhaps due to a read error. The chain couples TRBV12-3 or TRBV12-4 to TRBJ1-1, with TRBD1 as a possible D gene (6 bases). The CDR3 runs 12 residues. CDR3 DNA sequence: TGTGCCAGCAGTGGGGGGGGAAGACAGGTTGTTTTT. This encodes CASSGGGRQVVF.

This clone was found once. The chain has TRBV30 and TRBJ1-1; D not certain. The CDR3 loop spans 11 amino acids. CDR1 GTSNPN and CDR2 SVGIG come from the germline V gene (reference sequence). Between the trimmed V and J ends, which lost 5 bases and 9 bases, there was a span of 13 bases. The CDR3 loop is CAWLDRGKAFF. CDR3 coding DNA: TGTGCCTGGTTGGACCGGGGTAAAGCTTTCTTT.